The sample holds one count of the clone carrying this T cell receptor beta chain. CDR1 is SGHTA and CDR2 is FQGNSA in the germline V gene. The V end lost 7 bases, the J end lost 6 bases, and 16 bases lay between the germline ends. This CDR3 contains 15 residues. These data are taken from a study of blood T cell repertoires in COVID-19. As for the study in general: COVID-19 samples from acute and convalescent phases originated in the United States, Italy and Spain. Nucleic acid was either cDNA or gDNA, and it came from T cells, B-cell-depleted T cells, or PBMCs.

In the original processing: Nucleated cell counts were estimated from reference gene primer amplification. The repertoire was sequenced with immunoSEQ multiplex PCR; TCRdb's copy has only in-frame clones and lacks some. Clone size and the V and J calls come from that table; the DNA yielded D and trimming. The sample has just under 300,000 clones, around nine tenths seen once. The clonotype was recovered from a man between 65 and 79 years old with acute or convalescent COVID-19. Sequenced sample: peripheral blood. This chain uses TRBV7-2 with TRBJ1-6, with a weak D call TRBD1 (5 bases). The CDR3 nucleotides read TGTGCCAGCACCCTACGGGGGACTATTAATTCACCCCTCCACTTT. The encoded protein is CASTLRGTINSPLHF.